These 10 T cell receptor beta chains share one sample of origin, sequenced in a study of blood T cells in healthy people across ages. Using a J-beta primer mix together with a sample-barcoded 5' primer, a second PCR was run for roughly 7 to 12 cycles. TCRdb analysed the 5' RACE reads with MiXCR anew, one entry per CDR3 protein. The sample records about 830,000 distinct CDR3 sequences, 55% to 75% being singletons. Sequenced input: blood. These receptors came from a man aged 25 to 40 in good health.

The V gene is TRBV29-1, the J gene TRBJ1-1; 7 nucleotides line up with TRBD1. The ends lost 4 bases at V and 2 bases at J; junction bases unmatched: 4. From germline, CDR1 is SQVTM and CDR2 ANQGSEA. The CDR3 consists of 13 residues. For the CDR3, the DNA is TGCAGCGTTGTAGGACAGGTAAACACTGAAGCTTTCTTT. It is translated as CSVVGQVNTEAFF.

The rearrangement uses TRBV20-1 and TRBJ1-2; tentative D call: TRBD1 (5 bases). CDR3 length: 13 residues. V lost 0 bases and J lost 8, with 13 bases in between. In germline, CDR1 is DFQATT, CDR2 SNEGSKA (reference sequence). CDR3 region: CSARDGTGWGYTF. The CDR3 nucleotides read TGCAGTGCTAGAGATGGGACGGGATGGGGCTACACCTTC.

The V and J genes are TRBV25-1 and TRBJ1-2; no clear D gene. The CDR3 loop spans 12 amino acids. The V and J ends lost 4 bases and 4 bases respectively, with 7 bases between them. Germline V CDR1 and CDR2: MGHDK, SYGVNS. The CDR3 region has the DNA TGTGCCAGCAGTGTGAACGCCTATGGCTACACCTTC. Amino acid sequence: CASSVNAYGYTF.

This clonotype was seen more than once but under ten times. The chain combines TRBV29-1 with TRBJ2-5; tentative D call: TRBD2 (5 bases). Germline loops: CDR1 SQVTM, CDR2 ANQGSEA. The V end was cut by 7 bases, the J end by 10 bases, with 19 bases between. The CDR3 sequence is 12 residues long. CDR3 sequence (DNA): TGCAGCGCCCGAGGGTGGGCTGAAGGCCAGTACTTC. As protein: CSARGWAEGQYF.

CDR3 in amino acids: CSARIRQADGGIDEKLFF. The CDR3 nucleotides are TGCAGTGCTAGAATCCGACAGGCCGACGGAGGCATTGATGAAAAACTGTTTTTT. V gene TRBV20-1 combines with J gene TRBJ1-4; tentative D call: TRBD1 (6 bases). Trimming shortened V by 2 bases and J by 6 bases, and 25 bases separated the two germline ends. The CDR3 length is 18 residues. The germline gives CDR1 DFQATT, CDR2 SNEGSKA (reference sequence).

This chain uses TRBV5-1 with TRBJ1-1; D remains unclear. Germline CDR1 reads SGHRS; CDR2 reads YFSETQ. CDR3 length: 13 amino acids. Trimming pared 1 base from V and 3 bases from J, leaving 7 bases between. The CDR3 here is CASSLYGDTEAFF. In DNA, the CDR3 is TGCGCCAGCAGCTTGTATGGGGACACTGAAGCTTTCTTT.

On this clonotype itself: A much larger clone differs from this one at a single base, so this may be a read error. CDR3 nucleotides: TGCAGTGCTAGAGATCGGGGGACTAGCGGGAAGCACGAGCAGTACTTC. Translating it yields CSARDRGTSGKHEQYF. V usage is TRBV20-1 and J usage is TRBJ2-7, with 13 bases fitting TRBD2. V lost 0 bases to trimming and J lost 5 bases; unmatched junction nucleotides: 7. This CDR3 comprises 16 residues. Germline loops: CDR1 DFQATT, CDR2 SNEGSKA (reference sequence).

The chain couples TRBV5-1 to TRBJ2-1; possibly TRBD1 or TRBD2 for D (6 bases each). Per the germline V gene, CDR1 is SGHRS and CDR2 is YFSETQ. There are 13 residues in the CDR3. Trimming shortened V by 4 bases and J by 7 bases, and 12 bases separated the two germline ends. CDR3 sequence: CASSRGLTNEQFF. The CDR3, as DNA: TGCGCCAGCAGCCGGGGGCTAACAAATGAGCAGTTCTTC.

This chain connects TRBV7-2 to TRBJ1-4; D might be TRBD1 (6 bases). This CDR3 is 13 amino acids long. In germline, CDR1 is SGHTA, CDR2 FQGNSA. The V and J ends lost 2 bases and 12 bases respectively, with 13 bases between them. The CDR3 DNA sequence: TGTGCCAGCAGCTTACAAAGGACAGTTGAACTGTTTTTT. This codes for CASSLQRTVELFF.

The count of this clonotype is one. The chain is built from TRBV28 and TRBJ2-5; unclear D gene. Germline V CDR1 and CDR2: MDHEN, SYDVKM. The CDR3 totals 9 residues. Trimming stripped 11 bases from V and 0 bases from J, with 1 base between. CDR3 protein: CAHQETQYF. The CDR3 DNA is TGTGCCCACCAAGAGACCCAGTACTTC.